Reported below is one T cell receptor beta chain. The antigen is not known. The data stem from a study of neoadjuvant anti-PD-1 for oral cavity cancer. General study findings and limits: Each response group had just a few patients in TCR analyses.

With 0 bases clipped from V and 2 bases from J, the junction kept 0 bases outside the gene matches. Germline V gene sequence: CDR1 SEHNR, CDR2 FQNEAQ (reference sequence). CDR3 size: 15 residues. Produced via immunoSEQ multiplex PCR; TCRdb's table is partial and in-frame only. The sample has 15,000 or so clones; less than 85% are singletons. Blood cells were analyzed directly, without culture or expansion. The chain links TRBV7-9 to TRBJ1-5; the match to TRBD1 covers 8 bases. This TCR was sampled from a person between 35 and 79 years old with oral cavity squamous cell carcinoma. Sequenced here: PBMCs, sampled before nivolumab (anti-PD-1) treatment. CDR3 region: CASSLAGQGNQPQHF. CDR3 coding DNA: TGTGCCAGCAGCTTAGCGGGACAGGGCAATCAGCCCCAGCATTTT. Full variable domain (remainder filled in from reference TRBV7-9 and TRBJ1-5): DTGVSQNPRHKITKRGQNVTFRCDPISEHNRLYWYRQTLGQGPEFLTYFQNEAQLEKSRLLSDRFSAERPKGSFSTLEIQRTEQGDSAMYLCASSLAGQGNQPQHFGDGTRLSIL.